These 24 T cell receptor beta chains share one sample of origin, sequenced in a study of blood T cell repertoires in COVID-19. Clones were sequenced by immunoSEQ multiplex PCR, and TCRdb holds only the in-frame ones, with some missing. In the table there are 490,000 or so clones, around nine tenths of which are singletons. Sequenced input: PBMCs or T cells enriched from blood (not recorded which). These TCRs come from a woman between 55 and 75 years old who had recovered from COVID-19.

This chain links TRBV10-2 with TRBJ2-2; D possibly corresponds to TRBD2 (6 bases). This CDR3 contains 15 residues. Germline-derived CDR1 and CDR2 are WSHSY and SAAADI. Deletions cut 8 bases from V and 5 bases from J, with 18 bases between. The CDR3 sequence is CASANGSPSTGELFF. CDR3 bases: TGCGCCAGCGCAAACGGGAGTCCTTCTACCGGGGAGCTGTTTTTT.

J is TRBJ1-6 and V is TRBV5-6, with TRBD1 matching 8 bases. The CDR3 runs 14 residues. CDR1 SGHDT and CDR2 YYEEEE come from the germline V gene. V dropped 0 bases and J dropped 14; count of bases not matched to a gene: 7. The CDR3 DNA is TGTGCCAGCAGCTTGGGACAGGGGACCTCCGCCCTCCACTTT. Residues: CASSLGQGTSALHF.

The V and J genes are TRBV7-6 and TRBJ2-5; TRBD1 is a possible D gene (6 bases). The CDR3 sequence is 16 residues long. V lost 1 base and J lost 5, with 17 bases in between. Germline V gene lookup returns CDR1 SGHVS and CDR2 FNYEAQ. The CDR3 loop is CASSLVGRGYQETQYF. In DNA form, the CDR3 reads TGTGCCAGCAGCTTAGTGGGCAGGGGATATCAGGAGACCCAGTACTTC.

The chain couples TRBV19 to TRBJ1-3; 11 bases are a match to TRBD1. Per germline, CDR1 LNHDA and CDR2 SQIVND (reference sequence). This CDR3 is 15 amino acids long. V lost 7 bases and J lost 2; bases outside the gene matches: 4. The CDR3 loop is CASKRGQGAGNTIYF. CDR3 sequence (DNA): TGTGCCAGTAAAAGGGGACAGGGGGCTGGAAACACCATATATTTT.

CDR3 in DNA: TGTGCCAGCGGGGGGTTTCCCTACCCCTACGAGCAGTACGTC. Amino acid sequence: CASGGFPYPYEQYV. The rearrangement joins TRBV21-1 to TRBJ2-7; no check of the table's D call, TRBD2, against the DNA was made. TRBV21-1 is given as a pseudogene. The CDR3 length is 14 residues.

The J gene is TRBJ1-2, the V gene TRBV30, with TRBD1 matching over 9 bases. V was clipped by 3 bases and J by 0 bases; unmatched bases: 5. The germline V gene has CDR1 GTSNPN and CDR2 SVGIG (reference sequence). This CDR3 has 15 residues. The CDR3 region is CAWRRDREANYGYTF. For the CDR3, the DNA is TGTGCCTGGAGGAGGGACAGGGAGGCTAACTATGGCTACACCTTC. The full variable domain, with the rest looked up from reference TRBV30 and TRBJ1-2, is SQTIHQWPATLVQPVGSPLSLECTVEGTSNPNLYWYRQAAGRGLQLLFYSVGIGQISSEVPQNLSASRPQDRQFILSSKKLLLSDSGFYLCAWRRDREANYGYTFGSGTRLTVV.

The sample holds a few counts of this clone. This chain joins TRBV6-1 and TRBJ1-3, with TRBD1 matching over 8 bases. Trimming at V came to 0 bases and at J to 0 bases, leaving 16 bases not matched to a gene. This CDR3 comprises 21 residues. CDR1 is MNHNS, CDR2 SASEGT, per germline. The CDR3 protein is CASSEAMYVFSGQGSGNTIYF. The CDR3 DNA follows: TGTGCCAGCAGTGAAGCTATGTACGTTTTTAGCGGACAGGGCTCTGGAAACACCATATATTTT.

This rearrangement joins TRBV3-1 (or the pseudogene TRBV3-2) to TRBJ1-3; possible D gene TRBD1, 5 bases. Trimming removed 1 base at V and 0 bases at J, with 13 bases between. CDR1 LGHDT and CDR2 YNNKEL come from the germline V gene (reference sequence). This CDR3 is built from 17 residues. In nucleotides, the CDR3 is TGTGCCAGCAGCCAAGGGTGGGGCAGTGTCTCTGGAAACACCATATATTTT. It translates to CASSQGWGSVSGNTIYF.

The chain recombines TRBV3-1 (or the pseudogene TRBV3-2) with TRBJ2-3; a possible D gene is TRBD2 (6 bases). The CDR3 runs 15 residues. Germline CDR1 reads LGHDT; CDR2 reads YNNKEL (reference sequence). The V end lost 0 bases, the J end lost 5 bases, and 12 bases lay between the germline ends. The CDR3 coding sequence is TGTGCCAGCAGCCAAGACATCGGGAGACGAGATACGCAGTATTTT. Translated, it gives CASSQDIGRRDTQYF.

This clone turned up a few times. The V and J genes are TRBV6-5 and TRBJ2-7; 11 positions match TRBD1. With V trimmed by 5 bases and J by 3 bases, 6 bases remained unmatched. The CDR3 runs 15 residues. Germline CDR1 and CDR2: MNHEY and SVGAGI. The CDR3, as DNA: TGTGCCAGCAGTCCCGGGACAGGGGGTAACTACGAGCAGTACGTC. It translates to CASSPGTGGNYEQYV.

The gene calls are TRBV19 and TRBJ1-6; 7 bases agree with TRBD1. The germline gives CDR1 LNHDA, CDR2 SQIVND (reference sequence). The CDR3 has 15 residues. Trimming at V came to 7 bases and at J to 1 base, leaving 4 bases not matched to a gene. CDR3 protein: CASNAGGSYNSPLHF. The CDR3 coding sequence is TGTGCCAGTAATGCAGGGGGATCCTATAATTCACCCCTCCACTTT.

In nucleotides, the CDR3 is TGTGCCAGCAGTGAGGACCTGGGCAGGGCCCATGGCTACACCTTC. Protein sequence: CASSEDLGRAHGYTF. The rearrangement joins TRBV2 to TRBJ1-2, with D tentatively TRBD1 (5 bases). Trimming pared 3 bases from V and 6 bases from J, leaving 17 bases between. The CDR3 loop spans 15 amino acids. CDR1 is SNHLY and CDR2 is FYNNEI in the germline V gene.

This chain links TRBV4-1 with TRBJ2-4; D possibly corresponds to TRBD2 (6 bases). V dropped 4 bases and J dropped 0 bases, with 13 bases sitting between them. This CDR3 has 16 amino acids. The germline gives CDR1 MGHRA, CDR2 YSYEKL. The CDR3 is CASSLPSGVAKNIQYF. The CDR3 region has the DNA TGCGCCAGCAGCCTGCCATCGGGGGTAGCCAAAAACATTCAGTACTTC.

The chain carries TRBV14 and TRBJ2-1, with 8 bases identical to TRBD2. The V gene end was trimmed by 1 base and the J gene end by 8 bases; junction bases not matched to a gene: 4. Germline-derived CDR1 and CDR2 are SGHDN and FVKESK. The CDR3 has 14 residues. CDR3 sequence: CASSQGGLGDEQFF. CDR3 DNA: TGTGCCAGCAGCCAAGGGGGACTAGGCGATGAGCAGTTCTTC.

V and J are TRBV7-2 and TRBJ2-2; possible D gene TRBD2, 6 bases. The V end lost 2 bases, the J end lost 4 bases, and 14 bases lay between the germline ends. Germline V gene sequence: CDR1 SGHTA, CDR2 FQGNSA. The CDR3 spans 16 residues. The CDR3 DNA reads TGTGCCAGCAGCTTACCTCCCGGACTACTCACCGGGGAGCTGTTTTTT. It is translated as CASSLPPGLLTGELFF.

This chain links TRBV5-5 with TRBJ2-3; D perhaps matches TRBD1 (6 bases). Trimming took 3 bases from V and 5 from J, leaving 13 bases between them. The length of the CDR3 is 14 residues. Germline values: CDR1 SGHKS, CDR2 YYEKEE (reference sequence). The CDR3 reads CASSSRGSIDTQYF. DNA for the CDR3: TGTGCCAGCAGCTCCAGGGGATCGATAGATACGCAGTATTTT.

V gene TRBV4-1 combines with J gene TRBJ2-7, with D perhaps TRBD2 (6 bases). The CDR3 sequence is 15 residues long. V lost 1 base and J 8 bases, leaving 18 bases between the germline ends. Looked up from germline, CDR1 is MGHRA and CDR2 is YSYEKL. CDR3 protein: CASSQGAGTLFKQYV. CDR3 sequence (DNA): TGCGCCAGCAGCCAAGGGGCGGGGACCCTCTTTAAGCAGTACGTC.

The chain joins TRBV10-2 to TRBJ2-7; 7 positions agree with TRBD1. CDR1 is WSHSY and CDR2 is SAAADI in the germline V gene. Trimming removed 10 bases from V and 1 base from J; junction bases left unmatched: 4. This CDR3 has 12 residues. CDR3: CATRTGSYEQYF. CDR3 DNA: TGCGCCACCAGGACAGGTTCCTACGAGCAGTACTTC.

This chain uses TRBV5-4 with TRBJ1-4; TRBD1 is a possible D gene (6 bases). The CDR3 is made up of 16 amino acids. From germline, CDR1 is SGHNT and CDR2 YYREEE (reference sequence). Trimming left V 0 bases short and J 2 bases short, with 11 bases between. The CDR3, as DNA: TGTGCCAGCAGCTTGGGACTACAGGGCACTAATGAAAAACTGTTTTTT. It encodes CASSLGLQGTNEKLFF.

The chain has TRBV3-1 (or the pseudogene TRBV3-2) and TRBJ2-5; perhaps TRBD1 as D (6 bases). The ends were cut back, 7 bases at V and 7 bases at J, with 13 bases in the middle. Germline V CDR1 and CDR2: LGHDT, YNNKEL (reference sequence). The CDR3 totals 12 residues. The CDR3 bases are TGTGCCAGCACAGGGGACACGGGGACCCAGTACTTC. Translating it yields CASTGDTGTQYF.

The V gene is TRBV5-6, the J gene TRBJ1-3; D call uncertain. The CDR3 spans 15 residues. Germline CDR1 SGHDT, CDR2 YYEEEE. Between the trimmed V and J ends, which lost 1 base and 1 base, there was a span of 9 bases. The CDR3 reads CASSLLGSSGNTIYF. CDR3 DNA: TGTGCCAGCAGCTTGTTGGGCAGTTCTGGAAACACCATATATTTT.

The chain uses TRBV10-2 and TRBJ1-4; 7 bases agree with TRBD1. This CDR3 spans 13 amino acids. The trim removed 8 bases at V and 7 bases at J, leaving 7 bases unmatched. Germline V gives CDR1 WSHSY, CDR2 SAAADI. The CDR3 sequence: CASRAGGTEKLFF. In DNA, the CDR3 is TGCGCCAGCCGGGCAGGGGGGACTGAAAAACTGTTTTTT.

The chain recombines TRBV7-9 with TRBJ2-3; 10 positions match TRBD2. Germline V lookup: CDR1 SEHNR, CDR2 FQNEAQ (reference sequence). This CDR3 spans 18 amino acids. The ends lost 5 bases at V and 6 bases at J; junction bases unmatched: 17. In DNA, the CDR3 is TGTGCCAGCAGCCGCGGACTAGCGGACCTACTCAGCGGGGATACGCAGTATTTT. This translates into CASSRGLADLLSGDTQYF.

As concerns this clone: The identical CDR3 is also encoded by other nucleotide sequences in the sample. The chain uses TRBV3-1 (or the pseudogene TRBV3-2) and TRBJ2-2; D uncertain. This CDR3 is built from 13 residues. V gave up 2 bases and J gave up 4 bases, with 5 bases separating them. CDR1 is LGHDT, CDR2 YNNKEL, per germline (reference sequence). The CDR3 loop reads CASSQRGTGELFF. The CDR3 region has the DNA TGTGCCAGCAGCCAACGCGGCACCGGGGAGCTGTTTTTT.